These T cell receptor beta chains were read from a single sample in a study of blood T cell repertoires in COVID-19. Repertoires were generated with immunoSEQ multiplex PCR, while TCRdb's copy carries only in-frame clones and drops some. The top ten clones hold about 1.4% of a sample with some 390,000 clones, roughly 90% of them seen once. Sequences were obtained from peripheral blood. These receptors originate from a woman in her thirties or forties with COVID-19, enrolled during active disease. The conserved cysteine and the conserved F or W are not part of the CDR3 here.

CDR3 length: 14
V gene: TRBV25-1
CDR3 protein: ASSDSVTLGQETQY

CDR3 length: 14
V gene: TRBV7-2
CDR3 protein: ASSSRAGGVTDTQY

CDR3 length: 15
V gene: TRBV5-4
CDR3 protein: ASSLRVGASGANVLT

CDR3 length: 12
V gene: TRBV27
CDR3 protein: ATSAGQGLYGYT

CDR3 length: 12
V gene: TRBV6-5
CDR3 protein: ASTITSGQAEAF

CDR3 length: 9
V gene: TRBV29-1
CDR3 protein: SAQVGETQY

CDR3 length: 15
V gene: TRBV28
CDR3 protein: ASSLGLAGPRGETQY

CDR3 length: 12
V gene: TRBV5-6
CDR3 protein: ASSLRGINSPLH

CDR3 length: 11
V gene: TRBV7-9
CDR3 protein: ASSLGLRTEAF

CDR3 length: 10
V gene: TRBV3-1/TRBV3-2
CDR3 protein: ASSQDLETQY

CDR3 length: 15
V gene: TRBV27
CDR3 protein: ASSLLGLAGDDGELF

CDR3 length: 11
V gene: TRBV14
CDR3 protein: ASSWDFNYGYT

CDR3 length: 14
V gene: TRBV7-2
CDR3 protein: ASSLDRGRLREKLF

CDR3 length: 9
V gene: TRBV7-2
CDR3 protein: ASGRYDEQY

CDR3 length: 11
V gene: TRBV7-2
CDR3 protein: ASSLVASETQY

CDR3 length: 12
V gene: TRBV11-2
CDR3 protein: ASSSQGSTDTQY

CDR3 length: 14
V gene: TRBV6-5
CDR3 protein: ASSYSLGTGEYEQY

CDR3 length: 11
V gene: TRBV5-1
CDR3 protein: ASSLNYNYGYT

CDR3 length: 13
V gene: TRBV10-3
CDR3 protein: AIRSLGTLNTEAF

CDR3 length: 14
V gene: TRBV6-2/TRBV6-3
CDR3 protein: ASSYSARGLNNEQF

CDR3 length: 13
V gene: TRBV19
CDR3 protein: ASSIALGSPEPQH

CDR3 length: 11
V gene: TRBV19
CDR3 protein: ASNPQGKKTQY

CDR3 length: 16
V gene: TRBV11-3
CDR3 protein: ASSLEGTSGRIDYEQY

CDR3 length: 11
V gene: TRBV4-3
CDR3 protein: ASSQDSQQLYT

CDR3 length: 13
V gene: TRBV5-5
CDR3 protein: ASSLHRGFFETQY

CDR3 length: 14
V gene: TRBV27
CDR3 protein: ASSSGEGAGGETQY

CDR3 length: 15
V gene: TRBV4-2
CDR3 protein: ASSLTKGLAGAYEQY